Following are 18 T cell receptor beta chains from one sample sequenced in a study of T cells in Graves' hyperthyroidism and ophthalmopathy. The TCR beta CDR3 regions underwent amplification using RNA transcripts as the source. HTBI primers drove first-round RT-PCR of the TCR CDR3. TCRdb independently ran MiXCR on the multiplex PCR reads; one entry per CDR3 protein. The table has approximately 710,000 distinct CDR3 sequences, around 15% seen once. The sample consisted of blood. These receptors originate from a man aged 50 or older with Graves' hyperthyroidism.

This clonotype was found many times. This chain joins TRBV12-3 or TRBV12-4 and TRBJ1-1; possible D gene TRBD1, 5 bases. The CDR3 contains 14 residues. Trimming took off 1 base at V and 9 bases at J, with 15 bases between the two ends. The CDR3 reads CASSLEPTWTKAFF. As DNA, the CDR3 is TGTGCCAGCAGTTTAGAGCCCACTTGGACAAAAGCTTTCTTT.

About this clonotype itself: Being one base from a much bigger clone, this may be a read error. V and J are TRBV19 and TRBJ1-1, with TRBD1 matching over 9 bases. The CDR3 sequence is 14 residues long. Germline CDR1 reads LNHDA; CDR2 reads SQIVND (reference sequence). This CDR3 is CASSMTGGNTKAFF. The CDR3 DNA reads as TGTGCCAGTAGTATGACAGGGGGGAACACTAAAGCTTTCTTT.

A few counts support this clonotype. The chain uses TRBV13 and TRBJ1-1; tentative D call: TRBD1 (5 bases). The CDR3 consists of 15 residues. V lost 5 bases, J lost 1 base, and 14 bases lay in between. Germline CDR1 and CDR2: PRHDT and FYEKMQ (reference sequence). The CDR3 reads CASSPSGLRNTEAFF. The DNA of the CDR3 is TGTGCCAGCAGCCCCTCGGGACTGCGGAACACTGAAGCTTTCTTT.

This clonotype showed up many times. The rearrangement joins TRBV28 to TRBJ1-2, with D perhaps TRBD1 (5 bases). V gave up 2 bases and J gave up 4 bases, with 8 bases separating them. This CDR3 has 13 residues. Per germline, CDR1 MDHEN and CDR2 SYDVKM. The DNA for the CDR3 is TGTGCCAGCAGTTTAGGGGGGACCTATGGCTACACCTTC. Protein: CASSLGGTYGYTF.

This clonotype was observed at least ten times. The CDR3 DNA is TGTGCCTGGGGGACAGGGGGCTCTGGAAACACCATATATTTT. This translates into CAWGTGGSGNTIYF. This chain links TRBV30 with TRBJ1-3, with TRBD1 matching 11 bases. Per the germline V gene, CDR1 is GTSNPN and CDR2 is SVGIG (reference sequence). This CDR3 has 14 residues. The J segment lost 0 bases and the V segment lost 5 bases, leaving 0 bases of the junction unmatched.

This chain links TRBV20-1 with TRBJ2-3; D could derive from TRBD1 or TRBD2 (6 bases each). Germline CDR1 reads DFQATT; CDR2 reads SNEGSKA (reference sequence). This CDR3 contains 15 residues. Trimming shortened V by 5 bases and J by 1 base, and 16 bases separated the two germline ends. CDR3 DNA: TGCAGTGCTCCAAGAGGAGGGGGGCGCACAGATACGCAGTATTTT. Its translation is CSAPRGGGRTDTQYF.

This chain joins TRBV28 and TRBJ2-1; 8 nucleotides line up with TRBD1. Germline V gives CDR1 MDHEN, CDR2 SYDVKM. V shed 4 bases, J shed 6 bases, and the junction held 8 bases outside the gene matches. The CDR3 contains 15 residues. CDR3 DNA sequence: TGTGCCAGCAGTTCACAGGGGGATCGGGGCAATGAGCAGTTCTTC. Its protein is CASSSQGDRGNEQFF.

This clonotype was counted at least ten times. V and J are TRBV9 and TRBJ1-4; TRBD1 might be the D (5 bases). CDR1 is SGDLS, CDR2 YYNGEE, per germline. Trimming took 0 bases from V and 8 from J, leaving 11 bases between them. This CDR3 comprises 14 residues. CDR3 loop: CASSVATSGEKLFF. The CDR3 nucleotides read TGTGCCAGCAGCGTAGCCACCTCAGGGGAAAAACTGTTTTTT.

The rearrangement joins TRBV20-1 to TRBJ2-7; a weak D match, TRBD2 (5 bases). Germline CDR1 is DFQATT and CDR2 is SNEGSKA (reference sequence). V gave up 3 bases and J gave up 3 bases, with 12 bases separating them. This CDR3 contains 13 residues. The chain's CDR3 is CSARAGIYYEQYF. CDR3 in DNA: TGCAGTGCTAGGGCCGGGATATACTACGAGCAGTACTTC.

This clonotype was seen many times. The chain joins TRBV2 to TRBJ1-5; D not resolved. Germline CDR1 reads SNHLY; CDR2 reads FYNNEI. This CDR3 is built from 13 residues. V dropped 3 bases and J dropped 7 bases, with 10 bases sitting between them. The CDR3 DNA sequence: TGTGCCAGCAGTGATCGGGAGATACAGCCCCAGCATTTT. Protein: CASSDREIQPQHF. The full variable domain, its missing parts supplied by reference TRBV2 and TRBJ1-5, is EPEVTQTPSHQVTQMGQEVILRCVPISNHLYFYWYRQILGQKVEFLVSFYNNEISEKSEIFDDQFSVERPDGSNFTLKIRSTKLEDSAMYFCASSDREIQPQHFGDGTRLSIL.

This clonotype came up a few times. The chain combines TRBV6-5 with TRBJ1-1, with TRBD1 identical over 7 bases. The germline V gene encodes CDR1 MNHEY and CDR2 SVGAGI. The trim removed 6 bases at V and 10 bases at J, leaving 5 bases unmatched. There are 11 residues in the CDR3. CDR3 coding DNA: TGTGCCAGCAGCACGGACAGGAGAGCTTTCTTT. Protein product: CASSTDRRAFF.

CDR3 in DNA: TGTGCCAGCAGTTTAGAACAGCCTACGTACGAGCAGTACTTC. This encodes CASSLEQPTYEQYF. The J gene is TRBJ2-7, the V gene TRBV28, with D unresolved. The CDR3 sequence is 14 residues long. Germline V CDR1 and CDR2: MDHEN, SYDVKM. Trimming left V 2 bases short and J 4 bases short, with 12 bases between. The full variable domain, completed using reference TRBV28 and TRBJ2-7, is DVKVTQSSRYLVKRTGEKVFLECVQDMDHENMFWYRQDPGLGLRLIYFSYDVKMKEKGDIPEGYSVSREKKERFSLILESASTNQTSMYLCASSLEQPTYEQYFGPGTRLTVT.

In its sample, this clonotype was seen many times. The chain carries TRBV28 and TRBJ2-3; TRBD2 might be the D (6 bases). The CDR3 totals 15 residues. V dropped 2 bases and J dropped 0 bases, with 9 bases sitting between them. The germline gives CDR1 MDHEN, CDR2 SYDVKM. This chain's CDR3 is CASSLQRASTDTQYF. CDR3 sequence (DNA): TGTGCCAGCAGTTTACAGCGGGCCAGCACAGATACGCAGTATTTT.

This clonotype was picked up many times. This chain uses TRBV19 with TRBJ2-2; D possibly corresponds to TRBD2 (5 bases). The germline V gene has CDR1 LNHDA and CDR2 SQIVND (reference sequence). Trimming removed 9 bases from V and 4 bases from J, with 15 bases in between. CDR3 length: 14 amino acids. This CDR3 is CASSRTGGTGELFF. In nucleotides, the CDR3 is TGTGCCAGCAGCCGGACCGGAGGCACCGGGGAGCTGTTTTTT.

In this sample, this clonotype turned up many times. The chain employs TRBV6-2 or TRBV6-3 and TRBJ2-7; D may be TRBD2 (5 bases). This CDR3 spans 13 amino acids. The V end was cut by 10 bases, the J end by 0 bases, with 13 bases between. Germline CDR1 and CDR2: MNHEY and SVGEGT. CDR3 in DNA: TGTGCCACCACATGGGCGGGCTCCTACGAGCAGTACTTC. The encoded protein is CATTWAGSYEQYF.

The table lists this clonotype with many counts. This rearrangement joins TRBV6-1 to TRBJ1-3; 7 bases align to TRBD1. This CDR3 is built from 15 residues. Germline CDR1 reads MNHNS; CDR2 reads SASEGT. Trimming at V came to 6 bases and at J to 2 bases, leaving 7 bases not matched to a gene. CDR3 loop: CASSPTGEAGNTIYF. CDR3 DNA: TGTGCCAGCAGCCCAACAGGGGAAGCTGGAAACACCATATATTTT.

At least ten counts were recorded for this clonotype. In DNA, the CDR3 is TGCAGTGCTAGAGAGTACAGGGAGCCTGAGACCCAGTACTTC. Amino acid sequence: CSAREYREPETQYF. The chain combines TRBV20-1 with TRBJ2-5; maybe TRBD1 (6 bases). Germline CDR1 is DFQATT and CDR2 is SNEGSKA (reference sequence). The CDR3 sequence is 14 residues long. Trimming shortened V by 0 bases and J by 5 bases, and 13 bases separated the two germline ends.

This clonotype was counted many times. This chain joins TRBV9 and TRBJ1-2, with no clear D. In germline, CDR1 is SGDLS, CDR2 YYNGEE. V lost 3 bases and J lost 5, with 8 bases in between. CDR3 length equals 12 residues. CDR3 DNA sequence: TGTGCCAGCAGCGGTCTACGATATGGCTACACCTTC. Translating gives CASSGLRYGYTF.